The present T cell receptor beta chain was sequenced within a study of T cell responses to AZD1222 COVID-19 vaccine. Study-level background: The study pooled second doses at about 4 or about 12 weeks. Overall study results and limits: Seropositive status at baseline applied to only five to seven AZD1222 recipients.

The table came from immunoSEQ multiplex PCR; TCRdb's copy has only in-frame clones and leaves some out. The sample has about 100,000 clones, approximately 90% seen once. V lost 0 bases, J lost 1 base, and 9 bases lay in between. The CDR3 length is 15 residues. Germline V CDR1 and CDR2: KGHSH, LQKENI. This clone showed up just once. Its antigen remains unknown. This chain links TRBV18 with TRBJ1-1; D might be TRBD1 (5 bases). The sequence came from an adult in good health. The sequencing here drew on peripheral blood, taken on day 0 of AZD1222 vaccination. CDR3 coding DNA: TGTGCCAGCTCACCACCTAATACAGGGAACACTGAAGCTTTCTTT. Amino acids: CASSPPNTGNTEAFF. Based on the CDR3 plus reference TRBV18 and TRBJ1-1, the full variable domain is NAGVMQNPRHLVRRRGQEARLRCSPMKGHSHVYWYRQLPEEGLKFMVYLQKENIIDESGMPKERFSAEFPKEGPSILRIQQVVRGDSAAYFCASSPPNTGNTEAFFGQGTRLTVV.